The 20 T cell receptor beta chains in this list originate from one sample, sequenced in a study of T cell responses to AZD1222 COVID-19 vaccine. Data came from immunoSEQ multiplex PCR; TCRdb stores just in-frame clones and leaves some out. The sample lists roughly 100,000 clones, more than 85% occurring once. Sequencing used peripheral blood, obtained on day 0 of AZD1222 vaccination. The receptor source for this set is an adult in good health.

This clone has just a few counts. The rearrangement joins TRBV20-1 to TRBJ1-2, with D hard to call. CDR1 DFQATT and CDR2 SNEGSKA come from the germline V gene (reference sequence). The CDR3 is 11 residues long. Trimming shortened V by 6 bases and J by 4 bases, and 9 bases separated the two germline ends. The chain's CDR3 is CSASLPYGYTF. The CDR3 DNA follows: TGCAGTGCCAGCTTACCCTATGGCTACACCTTC.

This clone was observed a handful of times. This rearrangement joins TRBV30 to TRBJ2-5; the D call may be TRBD1 or TRBD2 (5 bases each). In germline, CDR1 is GTSNPN, CDR2 SVGIG (reference sequence). The CDR3 runs 13 residues. V shed 0 bases and J shed 5 bases, with 10 bases lying between them. This CDR3 reads CAWSVTGLETQYF. The DNA of the CDR3 is TGTGCCTGGAGTGTTACAGGACTCGAGACCCAGTACTTC.

This chain connects TRBV6-5 to TRBJ2-2; D is perhaps TRBD2 (5 bases). The germline CDR1 and CDR2 sequences are MNHEY and SVGAGI. Trimming took off 7 bases at V and 4 bases at J, with 13 bases between the two ends. CDR3 length: 14 residues. The CDR3 region is CASTTRGGTGELFF. The CDR3 bases are TGTGCCAGCACCACACGAGGAGGCACCGGGGAGCTGTTTTTT.

The chain uses TRBV7-3 and TRBJ2-7; 7 bases map to TRBD1. The CDR3 totals 15 residues. CDR1 and CDR2 from the germline V gene are SGHTA and FQGTGA. V shed 6 bases, J shed 2 bases, and the junction held 10 bases outside the gene matches. This CDR3 reads CASSYARDSPYEQYF. CDR3 DNA sequence: TGTGCCAGCAGTTACGCCCGGGACAGCCCCTACGAGCAGTACTTC.

V and J are TRBV25-1 and TRBJ1-2; no definite D call. The CDR3 sequence is 12 residues long. Looked up from germline, CDR1 is MGHDK and CDR2 is SYGVNS. Trimming removed 7 bases from V and 7 bases from J, with 13 bases in between. CDR3 in amino acids: CASTGRPGGYTF. As DNA, the CDR3 is TGTGCCAGCACCGGCCGTCCAGGTGGCTACACCTTC.

The chain joins TRBV28 to TRBJ1-2; TRBD1 matches 7 bases. Germline V gene data show CDR1 as MDHEN and CDR2 as SYDVKM. V shed 4 bases, J shed 4 bases, and the junction held 6 bases outside the gene matches. This CDR3 spans 14 amino acids. The chain's CDR3 is CASSSGDRLYGYTF. The DNA of the CDR3 is TGTGCCAGCAGTTCCGGGGACAGACTCTATGGCTACACCTTC.

The chain has TRBV19 and TRBJ1-2; 10 bases map to TRBD1. CDR1 and CDR2 from the germline V gene are LNHDA and SQIVND (reference sequence). CDR3 length equals 15 residues. V was pared by 4 bases and J by 8 bases, with 10 bases of the junction left unmatched. The DNA of the CDR3 is TGTGCCAGTAGTAGACAGGGGGCGGTCCAGGGCGGCTACACCTTC. This sequence encodes CASSRQGAVQGGYTF.

The V call is TRBV9, the J call TRBJ2-3; 11 nucleotides match TRBD2. The CDR3 consists of 18 residues. The junction had 10 bases not matched to a gene; V was cut back by 4 bases and J by 0 bases. Germline CDR1 is SGDLS and CDR2 is YYNGEE. The CDR3: CASSQSGLAVSSTDTQYF. For the CDR3, the DNA is TGTGCCAGCAGCCAGTCGGGACTAGCGGTCTCTAGCACAGATACGCAGTATTTT.

The chain combines TRBV7-6 with TRBJ1-2; possible D gene TRBD1, 5 bases. This CDR3 is 13 amino acids long. Germline-derived CDR1 and CDR2 are SGHVS and FNYEAQ. V was clipped by 4 bases and J by 8 bases, with 14 bases between them. The CDR3 DNA reads as TGTGCCAGCAGCTCTCCGACAGCTTTAGGCTACACCTTC. Translating it yields CASSSPTALGYTF.

The chain uses TRBV7-2 and TRBJ1-1; 12 positions agree with TRBD1. CDR3 length: 18 residues. The germline V gene encodes CDR1 SGHTA and CDR2 FQGNSA. Losses at the gene ends were 1 base for V and 9 bases for J; bases not matched to a gene: 15. The CDR3: CASSLVEGQGATDNKAFF. CDR3 nucleotide sequence: TGTGCCAGCAGCTTAGTTGAGGGACAGGGGGCCACAGATAACAAAGCTTTCTTT.

The table lists this clone with a few counts. This chain uses TRBV9 with TRBJ2-7, with D perhaps assigned TRBD1 or TRBD2 (5 bases each). This CDR3 is built from 15 residues. V gave up 5 bases and J gave up 0 bases, with 15 bases separating them. CDR1 SGDLS and CDR2 YYNGEE come from the germline V gene. Written as DNA, the CDR3 is TGTGCCAGCAGTACCGGGACGGCGAGCTCCTACGAGCAGTACTTC. This gives the protein CASSTGTASSYEQYF.

This clone was found many times. The V and J genes are TRBV27 and TRBJ1-2; TRBD1 is a possible D gene (5 bases). This CDR3 has 13 amino acids. The ends were cut back, 4 bases at V and 2 bases at J, with 8 bases in the middle. The germline V gene encodes CDR1 MNHEY and CDR2 SMNVEV (reference sequence). This chain's CDR3 is CASSWEGNYGYTF. In DNA form, the CDR3 reads TGTGCCAGCAGTTGGGAGGGGAACTATGGCTACACCTTC.

The genes are TRBV27 and TRBJ2-6; D is ambiguous. CDR1 is MNHEY and CDR2 is SMNVEV in the germline V gene (reference sequence). The CDR3 spans 15 residues. Trimming pared 3 bases from V and 0 bases from J, leaving 6 bases between. This CDR3 reads CASSFWSSGANVLTF. The CDR3 nucleotides read TGTGCCAGCAGTTTTTGGTCCTCTGGGGCCAACGTCCTGACTTTC.

This chain joins TRBV12-3 or TRBV12-4 and TRBJ2-3, with D uncertain. The CDR3 is made up of 11 amino acids. V was pared by 4 bases and J by 2 bases, with 1 base between. The CDR3 nucleotides are TGTGCCAGCAGTTACACAGATACGCAGTATTTT. It specifies CASSYTDTQYF.

The genes are TRBV4-3 and TRBJ2-3; the D is unclear. The germline V gene has CDR1 LGHNA and CDR2 YSLEER. The CDR3 covers 14 residues. V was cut by 1 base and J by 2 bases, with 7 bases left in between. The chain's CDR3 is CASSQAQSTDTQYF. The CDR3, as DNA: TGCGCCAGCAGCCAAGCACAGTCCACAGATACGCAGTATTTT.

The chain combines TRBV9 with TRBJ2-1; possible D gene TRBD2, 6 bases. The CDR3 spans 14 residues. V dropped 2 bases and J dropped 8 bases, with 14 bases sitting between them. In germline, CDR1 is SGDLS, CDR2 YYNGEE. CDR3 DNA sequence: TGTGCCAGCAGCGTCGGGACTCCAGGGTATGAGCAGTTCTTC. Translating it yields CASSVGTPGYEQFF.

This chain links TRBV5-4 with TRBJ2-3; D is tentatively TRBD1 or TRBD2 (5 bases each). The CDR3 spans 15 residues. V was pared by 4 bases and J by 4 bases, with 16 bases between. CDR1 is SGHNT, CDR2 YYREEE, per germline (reference sequence). The CDR3 protein is CASSPLVRGADTQYF. The CDR3 DNA is TGTGCCAGCAGCCCACTGGTTAGGGGAGCAGATACGCAGTATTTT.

The chain recombines TRBV19 with TRBJ1-5; D call uncertain. The germline V gene encodes CDR1 LNHDA and CDR2 SQIVND (reference sequence). Trimming shortened V by 1 base and J by 2 bases, and 12 bases separated the two germline ends. The CDR3 covers 16 residues. The DNA for the CDR3 is TGTGCCAGTAGTATAGGGCCCGGCTCAGGCAATCAGCCCCAGCATTTT. It yields the protein CASSIGPGSGNQPQHF.

The V and J genes are TRBV4-3 and TRBJ1-1; a weak D match, TRBD1 (6 bases). Per germline, CDR1 LGHNA and CDR2 YSLEER. V was cut by 4 bases and J by 11 bases, with 14 bases left in between. This CDR3 spans 12 amino acids. This CDR3 reads CASSRDRTVAFF. The CDR3 nucleotides are TGCGCCAGCAGCCGCGACAGGACTGTGGCTTTCTTT.

The gene calls are TRBV7-9 and TRBJ1-2; D is perhaps TRBD1 (5 bases). From germline, CDR1 is SEHNR and CDR2 FQNEAQ (reference sequence). Trimming shortened V by 8 bases and J by 0 bases, and 13 bases separated the two germline ends. The CDR3 has 14 residues. The CDR3 DNA reads TGTGCCAGCCTCTCGGCAGGGACTAACTATGGCTACACCTTC. Translation: CASLSAGTNYGYTF.